The 5 T cell receptor beta chains in this list originate from one sample, sequenced in a study of immune evolution from preneoplasia to lung adenocarcinoma. This table comes from immunoSEQ multiplex PCR, and its TCRdb copy is limited to in-frame clones, with some not included. The table lists 3,700 or so clones, around nine tenths of them singletons. Sequencing was done on a sample of FFPE minimally invasive lung adenocarcinoma tissue. These TCRs come from a donor aged 70 or over with lung adenocarcinoma.

V is TRBV9 and J is TRBJ1-1; no clear D. CDR3 length: 14 residues. Trimming removed 3 bases at V and 2 bases at J, with 11 bases between. Germline CDR1 is SGDLS and CDR2 is YYNGEE. This chain's CDR3 is CASSALSSNTEAFF. DNA for the CDR3: TGTGCCAGCAGCGCCCTCTCATCCAACACTGAAGCTTTCTTT. The full variable domain, its missing parts supplied by reference TRBV9 and TRBJ1-1, is DSGVTQTPKHLITATGQRVTLRCSPRSGDLSVYWYQQSLDQGLQFLIQYYNGEERAKGNILERFSAQQFPDLHSELNLSSLELGDSALYFCASSALSSNTEAFFGQGTRLTVV.

The chain carries TRBV6-5 and TRBJ1-1; 8 nucleotides line up with TRBD1. The CDR3 contains 14 residues. The junction had 6 bases not matched to a gene; V was cut back by 6 bases and J by 3 bases. Germline V gives CDR1 MNHEY, CDR2 SVGAGI. This CDR3 reads CASRPQGADTEAFF. In nucleotides, the CDR3 is TGTGCCAGCAGACCCCAGGGGGCGGACACTGAAGCTTTCTTT.

This chain links TRBV19 with TRBJ1-1; maybe TRBD1 (6 bases). The V gene lost 1 base and the J gene lost 6 bases, with 12 bases spanning the gap. The CDR3 is made up of 14 amino acids. Germline CDR1 reads LNHDA; CDR2 reads SQIVND (reference sequence). CDR3 region: CASSIGQVVSEAFF. In DNA, the CDR3 is TGTGCCAGTAGTATAGGACAGGTGGTGTCTGAAGCTTTCTTT.

The V call is TRBV7-8, the J call TRBJ2-4, with no clear D. In germline, CDR1 is SGHVS, CDR2 FQNEAQ. V was pared by 4 bases and J by 2 bases, with 18 bases between. This CDR3 contains 17 residues. CDR3 nucleotide sequence: TGTGCCAGCAGCTCCCGACCTAGGCAGGTTTCCAAAAACATTCAGTACTTC. The encoded protein is CASSSRPRQVSKNIQYF.

The V call is TRBV30, the J call TRBJ1-6; D ambiguous. The length of the CDR3 is 15 residues. V lost 2 bases and J lost 0, with 8 bases in between. Germline loops: CDR1 GTSNPN, CDR2 SVGIG (reference sequence). CDR3 amino acids: CAWSSQSSYNSPLHF. Written as DNA, the CDR3 is TGTGCCTGGAGTTCACAGAGCTCCTATAATTCACCCCTCCACTTT.